These 21 T cell receptor beta chains were all obtained from the same sample, sequenced in a study of cytomegalovirus exposure and HLA in healthy donors. PCR involved 60 Vbeta and 13 Jbeta primers. Generated by immunoSEQ multiplex PCR, the TCRdb table keeps only in-frame clones and is missing some. The repertoire consists of approximately 140,000 clones, with approximately 65% occurring once and the leading ten covering approximately 6.5%. Sequencing was performed on PBMCs. These receptors all stem from a woman aged 55-70 years in good health and CMV-seronegative.

This clone is deemed medium-sized. The V gene is TRBV11-2, the J gene TRBJ1-3, with D unclear. CDR3 size: 14 residues. V shed 3 bases and J shed 4 bases, with 10 bases lying between them. Germline values: CDR1 SGHAT, CDR2 FQNNGV. CDR3 region: CASSFGELGNTIYF. CDR3 nucleotide sequence: TGTGCCAGCAGCTTTGGGGAGCTCGGAAACACCATATATTTT.

The chain couples TRBV5-1 to TRBJ2-3; 7 bases are a match to TRBD2. This CDR3 is built from 16 residues. J lost 3 bases, V lost 4 bases, and 11 bases had no gene match. The germline gives CDR1 SGHRS, CDR2 YFSETQ. The CDR3 here is CASSPMGGGRTDTQYF. The CDR3 nucleotides are TGCGCCAGCAGCCCTATGGGCGGGGGAAGGACAGATACGCAGTATTTT.

This chain uses TRBV27 with TRBJ2-2; 14 bases fit TRBD2. The CDR3 consists of 17 residues. V gave up 3 bases and J gave up 4 bases; unmatched junction bases: 4. CDR1 MNHEY and CDR2 SMNVEV come from the germline V gene (reference sequence). CDR3 protein: CASSFRLAGGPTGELFF. Here the CDR3 DNA reads TGTGCCAGCAGTTTTCGACTAGCGGGAGGGCCCACCGGGGAGCTGTTTTTT.

In the case of this clone: At one end, the junction sequence differs from germline, possibly due to a read error. The chain joins TRBV7-9 to TRBJ2-7; 9 bases are shared with TRBD1. The CDR3 has 14 residues. The germline CDR1 and CDR2 sequences are SEHNR and FQNEAQ (reference sequence). CDR3 protein: CSSSRDRASYEQYF. The DNA for the CDR3 is TGTTCCAGCAGCCGGGACAGGGCAAGTTACGAGCAGTACTTC.

This clone was detected only a few times. The V gene is TRBV7-9, the J gene TRBJ1-3; D is undetermined. The CDR3 runs to 12 residues. Germline CDR1 is SEHNR and CDR2 is FQNEAQ (reference sequence). Trimming removed 3 bases at V and 7 bases at J, with 7 bases between. The CDR3 is CASSFERNTIYF. The CDR3 DNA reads as TGTGCCAGCAGCTTTGAGAGGAACACCATATATTTT.

In this sample, this clone turned up a few times. The V call is TRBV27, the J call TRBJ2-7; D not certain. CDR3 size: 14 residues. V lost 3 bases and J 4 bases, leaving 13 bases between the germline ends. The V gene's germline CDR1 is MNHEY and CDR2 SMNVEV (reference sequence). CDR3 sequence reads: CASSLGPPEYEQYF. The DNA of the CDR3 is TGTGCCAGCAGTTTGGGCCCTCCCGAGTACGAGCAGTACTTC.

This clone was observed a few times. V is TRBV6-1 and J is TRBJ2-5, with a possible D match to TRBD2 (5 bases). The V end lost 6 bases, the J end lost 5 bases, and 10 bases lay between the germline ends. CDR3 length equals 12 residues. Germline CDR1 is MNHNS and CDR2 is SASEGT. In DNA form, the CDR3 reads TGTGCCAGCAGCCGGGATGTGGAGACCCAGTACTTC. Amino acids: CASSRDVETQYF.

The sample holds a few counts of this clone. J is TRBJ2-5 and V is TRBV9, with 9 bases aligning to TRBD1. Germline CDR1 and CDR2: SGDLS and YYNGEE. This CDR3 has 17 amino acids. Trimming at V came to 4 bases and at J to 5 bases, leaving 15 bases not matched to a gene. The CDR3 loop reads CASSPKVGDRAWETQYF. CDR3 sequence (DNA): TGTGCCAGCAGCCCGAAAGTCGGGGACAGGGCTTGGGAGACCCAGTACTTC.

This clone has more than one count but fewer than ten. The chain joins TRBV21-1 to TRBJ2-7; TRBD1 is the table's D call, not checked against the DNA. TRBV21-1 is labeled a pseudogene. This CDR3 is 17 amino acids long. CDR3 protein: CASSKARGRESAYEQYF. Written as DNA, the CDR3 is TGTGCCAGCAGCAAAGCCAGGGGGCGAGAGTCCGCCTACGAGCAGTACTTC.

The chain has TRBV6-5 and TRBJ2-7, with 7 bases lining up with TRBD1. The CDR3 runs 14 residues. The V gene's germline CDR1 is MNHEY and CDR2 SVGAGI. J lost 0 bases, V lost 6 bases, and 5 bases had no gene match. The CDR3 region has the DNA TGTGCCAGCAGAACGGACAGGACCTCCTACGAGCAGTACTTC. Translating gives CASRTDRTSYEQYF.

The genes are TRBV21-1 and TRBJ2-5; the table's TRBD1 call for D was not verified on the DNA. TRBV21-1 is noted as a pseudogene. The CDR3 has 15 amino acids. CDR3 DNA sequence: TGTGCCAGCAGCAAGCAGGGGACATACCAAGGGACCCAGTACTTC. It is translated as CASSKQGTYQGTQYF.

Comment on this clone: A read error may produce the germline difference seen at one junction end. The gene calls are TRBV7-9 and TRBJ2-5, with D possibly TRBD1 on 7 matching bases. The germline V gene encodes CDR1 SEHNR and CDR2 FQNEAQ (reference sequence). This CDR3 comprises 13 residues. The CDR3 reads CSSSLGGQGVRYF. In nucleotides, the CDR3 is TGTTCCAGCAGCTTAGGAGGGCAGGGGGTTCGGTACTTC.

The chain is built from TRBV19 and TRBJ1-6; 8 nucleotides line up with TRBD1. V shed 0 bases, J shed 11 bases, and the junction held 15 bases outside the gene matches. In germline, CDR1 is LNHDA, CDR2 SQIVND (reference sequence). This CDR3 contains 18 residues. Here the CDR3 reads CASSIDLQGARLTAPLHF. The CDR3 nucleotides are TGTGCCAGTAGTATAGATCTGCAGGGGGCGCGTCTTACGGCACCCCTCCACTTT.

The chain recombines TRBV5-4 with TRBJ2-2; D might be TRBD1 (5 bases). Deletions cut 1 base from V and 6 bases from J, with 19 bases between. This CDR3 comprises 17 residues. Per germline, CDR1 SGHNT and CDR2 YYREEE (reference sequence). As DNA, the CDR3 is TGTGCCAGCAGCTTGTATCCGAGACAGAGTAGACCCGGGGAGCTGTTTTTT. The encoded protein is CASSLYPRQSRPGELFF.

The rearrangement joins TRBV7-3 to TRBJ2-6, with a weak D call TRBD1 (7 bases). Looked up from germline, CDR1 is SGHTA and CDR2 is FQGTGA. With 7 bases removed from V and 2 bases from J, the gap between germline ends came to 12 bases. This CDR3 is 15 amino acids long. CDR3 sequence (DNA): TGTGCCAGCACCCAGGGGGGCGCTGGGGCCAACGTCCTGACTTTC. Translation: CASTQGGAGANVLTF.

In this sample, this clone turned up a few times. V and J are TRBV6-5 and TRBJ1-5; 11 nucleotides match TRBD1. Losses at the gene ends were 0 bases for V and 7 bases for J; bases not matched to a gene: 2. Germline CDR1 MNHEY, CDR2 SVGAGI. This CDR3 is 15 amino acids long. The chain's CDR3 is CASSYSGTGGQPQHF. CDR3 nucleotides: TGTGCCAGCAGTTACTCCGGGACAGGGGGACAGCCCCAGCATTTT.

This clone showed up just a few times. The genes are TRBV27 and TRBJ2-1; TRBD1 is a possible D gene (5 bases). Trimming removed 5 bases at V and 0 bases at J, with 14 bases between. The V gene's germline CDR1 is MNHEY and CDR2 SMNVEV (reference sequence). The CDR3 runs 16 residues. The CDR3 coding sequence is TGTGCCAGCAGTCCCCGACAGATGAGCTCCTACAATGAGCAGTTCTTC. Protein: CASSPRQMSSYNEQFF.

This rearrangement joins TRBV19 to TRBJ2-3, with TRBD1 matching over 8 bases. J lost 4 bases, V lost 7 bases, and 7 bases had no gene match. Germline V gene sequence: CDR1 LNHDA, CDR2 SQIVND (reference sequence). The CDR3 is 14 residues long. In DNA form, the CDR3 reads TGTGCCAGTACGAGGGCAGGGGGCTCAGATACGCAGTATTTT. It yields the protein CASTRAGGSDTQYF.

The V and J genes are TRBV19 and TRBJ1-5; 7 positions match TRBD1. The CDR3 is 14 amino acids. V shed 6 bases, J shed 7 bases, and the junction held 9 bases outside the gene matches. The germline V gene encodes CDR1 LNHDA and CDR2 SQIVND (reference sequence). The CDR3, as DNA: TGTGCCAGTAGAGTCACAGGGGACGGGCAGCCCCAGCATTTT. Translated: CASRVTGDGQPQHF. Combining the CDR3 with reference TRBV19 and TRBJ1-5 gives the whole variable domain DGGITQSPKYLFRKEGQNVTLSCEQNLNHDAMYWYRQDPGQGLRLIYYSQIVNDFQKGDIAEGYSVSREKKESFPLTVTSAQKNPTAFYLCASRVTGDGQPQHFGDGTRLSIL.

The chain combines TRBV29-1 with TRBJ1-2, with 8 bases lining up with TRBD1. With V trimmed by 1 base and J by 4 bases, 5 bases remained unmatched. Germline V gene lookup returns CDR1 SQVTM and CDR2 ANQGSEA. CDR3 length: 14 amino acids. The DNA of the CDR3 is TGCAGCGTTGAAGGGGGCAGGGGGCTCTATGGCTACACCTTC. Its protein is CSVEGGRGLYGYTF.

The genes are TRBV4-3 and TRBJ2-6; D may be TRBD1 (6 bases). Trimming removed 6 bases from V and 1 base from J, with 10 bases in between. CDR3 length: 15 residues. Germline lookup yields CDR1 LGHNA and CDR2 YSLEER. CDR3 nucleotide sequence: TGCGCCAGCAGTGAAACAGGGTCTGGGGCCAACGTCCTGACTTTC. Amino acids: CASSETGSGANVLTF.